A selection of T cell receptor beta chains follows, all from one sample in a study of radiation and T cells in renal cell carcinoma. Clones were sequenced by immunoSEQ multiplex PCR, and TCRdb holds only the in-frame ones, with some missing. The table records about 78,000 clones, 80% to 90% of them present only once. Sequenced material: blood, taken from a patient whose treatment included radiotherapy and nephrectomy. The receptors were sampled from a woman in her seventies with renal cell carcinoma. The CDR3 runs from the conserved cysteine through the conserved F or W. The D gene is left open where the match is weak. Expanded clones get a size class; other rows say once, few or many, or leave the size out.

V	D	length	size	J	DNA	CDR3
TRBV7-9	TRBD1	14	few	TRBJ1-1	TGTGCCAGCAGCCCGGGACAGGAGAACACTGAAGCTTTCTTT	CASSPGQENTEAFF
TRBV29-1	TRBD2	15	.	TRBJ2-3	TGCAGCGCAAAAGGGACTAGCGGGGGTTTTGCTACGCAGTATTTT	CSAKGTSGGFATQYF
TRBV15	.	13	.	TRBJ2-5	TGTGCCACCAGCAGAGGGCAGGGAGAGACCCAGTACTTC	CATSRGQGETQYF
TRBV6-5	.	16	.	TRBJ1-2	TGTGCCAGCAGTTACTCGATGTGGGGGGGTCGGTATGGCCACACCTTC	CASSYSMWGGRYGHTF
TRBV10-3	.	12	once	TRBJ2-5	TGTGCCAATGGACTAGGGGGGGAGACCCAGTACTTC	CANGLGGETQYF
TRBV6-5	TRBD1	12	.	TRBJ1-1	TGTATCACAGGGGACCTGAACACTGAAGCTTTCTTT	CITGDLNTEAFF
TRBV6-1	.	14	.	TRBJ1-3	TGTGCCAGCAGTGAAGCGCTGCCGGGAAACACCATATATTTT	CASSEALPGNTIYF
TRBV18	TRBD1	14	.	TRBJ2-7	TGTGCCAGCTCAACCTCGACAGGGCGTTACGAGCAGTACTTC	CASSTSTGRYEQYF
TRBV5-4	.	11	.	TRBJ1-1	TGTGCCAGCAGCTCGACTATTGAAGCTTTCTTT	CASSSTIEAFF
TRBV19	.	14	.	TRBJ2-7	TGTGCCAGTAGTCCCGACCCCCCCAGGTACGAGCAGTACTTC	CASSPDPPRYEQYF
TRBV2	TRBD1	13	.	TRBJ1-1	TGTGCCAGCCGAAGCGGACAGGACACTGAAGCTTTCTTT	CASRSGQDTEAFF
TRBV2	.	14	.	TRBJ2-6	TGTGCCAGCAGGTTGAGCTCTGGGGCCAACGTCCTGACTTTC	CASRLSSGANVLTF
TRBV9	TRBD1	14	.	TRBJ1-3	TGTGCCAGCAGCGGGGACAGCTCTGGAAACACCATATATTTT	CASSGDSSGNTIYF
TRBV19	TRBD2	17	.	TRBJ2-3	TGTGCCAGTAGTATCACCGGGACTAGCGGGGCCACAGATACGCAGTATTTT	CASSITGTSGATDTQYF
TRBV11-3	TRBD2	13	once	TRBJ2-1	TGTGCCAGCAGCTTAGGCGGGAGCAATGAGCAGTTCTTC	CASSLGGSNEQFF
TRBV7-8	.	15	once	TRBJ2-3	TGTGCCAGCAGCTGGCGGGTAGGGGGAACGGATACGCAGTATTTT	CASSWRVGGTDTQYF
TRBV6-1	.	14	.	TRBJ1-6	TGTGCCAGCAGTTTTCACGGAAGTAATTCACCCCTCCACTTT	CASSFHGSNSPLHF
TRBV6-6	.	13	.	TRBJ1-5	TGTGCCAGCAGTCCGGGAAGCAATCAGCCCCAGCATTTT	CASSPGSNQPQHF